These 16 T cell receptor beta chains share one sample of origin, sequenced in a study of T cell responses to AZD1222 COVID-19 vaccine. The repertoire was sequenced with immunoSEQ multiplex PCR; TCRdb's copy has only in-frame clones and lacks some. The sample consists of 200,000 or so clones, 70% to 90% of them appearing once. The specimen comprised peripheral blood, sampled on day 0 of AZD1222 vaccination. Receptors originate from an adult in good health.

V usage is TRBV18 and J usage is TRBJ2-3; TRBD1 matches at 9 bases. The germline CDR1 and CDR2 sequences are KGHSH and LQKENI. The J segment lost 5 bases and the V segment lost 5 bases, leaving 11 bases of the junction unmatched. The length of the CDR3 is 16 residues. The CDR3 nucleotides read TGTGCCAGCTCATTTTCCACGGGACAGGGACGAGATACGCAGTATTTT. Residues: CASSFSTGQGRDTQYF.

The CDR3 region has the DNA TGTGCCAGCAGTTCCGAGGGGGTGGATTCACCCCTCCACTTT. This encodes CASSSEGVDSPLHF. The gene calls are TRBV6-2 or TRBV6-3 and TRBJ1-6, with TRBD1 as a possible D gene (6 bases). V was shortened by 4 bases and J by 8 bases, with 12 bases between the two germline ends. The germline V gene encodes CDR1 MNHEY and CDR2 SVGEGT. The CDR3 has 14 amino acids.

The chain combines TRBV5-5 with TRBJ1-2, with D maybe TRBD1 (5 bases). The CDR3 is 16 residues long. The ends were cut back, 4 bases at V and 7 bases at J, with 23 bases in the middle. Germline V lookup: CDR1 SGHKS, CDR2 YYEKEE (reference sequence). CDR3 nucleotides: TGTGCCAGCAGCGGAGGACACGGGGTTGACGGGGGTGGCTACACCTTC. Translated, it gives CASSGGHGVDGGGYTF.

The chain employs TRBV30 and TRBJ2-7; 7 bases line up with TRBD2. This CDR3 contains 14 residues. V was clipped by 2 bases and J by 5 bases; unmatched bases: 9. CDR1 and CDR2 (germline): GTSNPN, SVGIG (reference sequence). CDR3 DNA sequence: TGTGCCTGGAGTCAAGCGGGACGGGTGCACGAGCAGTACTTC. Translating gives CAWSQAGRVHEQYF.

The V gene is TRBV28, the J gene TRBJ1-3; no clear D gene. The germline CDR1 and CDR2 sequences are MDHEN and SYDVKM. The V end was cut by 7 bases, the J end by 0 bases, with 13 bases between. The length of the CDR3 is 15 residues. CDR3 residues: CASTGNFGSGNTIYF. CDR3 in DNA: TGTGCCAGCACGGGGAACTTCGGCTCTGGAAACACCATATATTTT.

V is TRBV7-2 and J is TRBJ2-3, with 10 bases that match TRBD2. The germline gives CDR1 SGHTA, CDR2 FQGNSA. The J segment lost 5 bases and the V segment lost 5 bases, leaving 7 bases of the junction unmatched. The CDR3 consists of 15 residues. CDR3: CASSPTSGNGDTQYF. The CDR3 DNA reads TGTGCCAGCAGCCCCACTAGCGGGAACGGAGATACGCAGTATTTT.

V gene TRBV3-1 (or the pseudogene TRBV3-2) combines with J gene TRBJ2-7, with D unresolved. Deletions cut 4 bases from V and 4 bases from J, with 14 bases between. This CDR3 spans 14 amino acids. Germline V gene lookup returns CDR1 LGHDT and CDR2 YNNKEL (reference sequence). The CDR3 region has the DNA TGTGCCAGCAGCCGTGGTCTGCCACTTTACGAGCAGTACTTC. This sequence encodes CASSRGLPLYEQYF.

This clone was found a few times. CDR3 DNA sequence: TGTGCCAGCAGTGGGCAACGTTATGGGCAGTTCTTC. This sequence encodes CASSGQRYGQFF. The genes are TRBV2 and TRBJ2-1; no reliable D call. The CDR3 is 12 amino acids. V lost 4 bases to trimming and J lost 12 bases, with 13 bases between them. Germline-derived CDR1 and CDR2 are SNHLY and FYNNEI.

The rearrangement uses TRBV9 and TRBJ1-3; D gene ambiguous. Germline CDR1 SGDLS, CDR2 YYNGEE. V lost 4 bases and J lost 0, with 8 bases in between. The CDR3 is 14 amino acids. CDR3 sequence reads: CASSREDSGNTIYF. The CDR3 nucleotides are TGTGCCAGCAGCAGGGAAGACTCTGGAAACACCATATATTTT.

The rearrangement uses TRBV6-5 and TRBJ2-3; a weak D match, TRBD1 (6 bases). Germline CDR1 MNHEY, CDR2 SVGAGI. The CDR3 covers 14 residues. The V and J ends lost 4 bases and 1 base respectively, with 9 bases between them. The CDR3 nucleotides are TGTGCCAGCAGTTCCCGGACAGGCACAGATACGCAGTATTTT. This codes for CASSSRTGTDTQYF.

This chain uses TRBV28 with TRBJ1-2, with a possible D match to TRBD1 (6 bases). V lost 2 bases and J lost 14, with 15 bases in between. The CDR3 is 12 residues long. The germline CDR1 and CDR2 sequences are MDHEN and SYDVKM. The CDR3 region is CASSLANRAGTF. In DNA form, the CDR3 reads TGTGCCAGCAGTTTAGCTAACAGGGCCGGAACCTTC.

This clone was seen once. The chain has TRBV10-3 and TRBJ2-1; no clear D. V dropped 6 bases and J dropped 5 bases, with 8 bases sitting between them. CDR3 length: 12 amino acids. Germline-derived CDR1 and CDR2 are ENHRY and SYGVKD. The CDR3 coding sequence is TGTGCCATCAGGGCCATGGACAATGAGCAGTTCTTC. Protein: CAIRAMDNEQFF.

The rearrangement uses TRBV4-3 and TRBJ1-2, with unresolved D. This CDR3 comprises 15 residues. Germline assignment: CDR1 LGHNA and CDR2 YSLEER. V lost 0 bases and J lost 5, with 13 bases in between. The CDR3 is CASSQEGYGRYGYTF. The CDR3, as DNA: TGCGCCAGCAGCCAAGAAGGGTATGGTCGGTATGGCTACACCTTC.

This clone has only a few counts. The rearrangement links TRBV9 to TRBJ2-2; tentatively, D is TRBD1 (6 bases). This CDR3 is 16 amino acids long. Germline V gives CDR1 SGDLS, CDR2 YYNGEE. With 4 bases removed from V and 0 bases from J, the gap between germline ends came to 13 bases. CDR3 amino acids: CASSKQGATNTGELFF. CDR3 DNA: TGTGCCAGCAGCAAACAGGGAGCTACGAACACCGGGGAGCTGTTTTTT.

The chain uses TRBV4-3 and TRBJ2-2; D is undetermined. The CDR3 runs to 14 residues. The V gene lost 0 bases and the J gene lost 6 bases, with 8 bases spanning the gap. The germline V gene has CDR1 LGHNA and CDR2 YSLEER. The CDR3 DNA sequence: TGCGCCAGCAGCCAAGAGTCGGTACCCGGGGAGCTGTTTTTT. It specifies CASSQESVPGELFF.

The genes are TRBV21-1 and TRBJ2-5; TRBD2, as called in the table, went unchecked against the DNA. TRBV21-1 is marked as a pseudogene. The CDR3 has 16 amino acids. The CDR3 DNA is TGTGCCAGCAGCAAAATGAGGTCTCCCACACCGGAGACCCAGTACTTC. This codes for CASSKMRSPTPETQYF.